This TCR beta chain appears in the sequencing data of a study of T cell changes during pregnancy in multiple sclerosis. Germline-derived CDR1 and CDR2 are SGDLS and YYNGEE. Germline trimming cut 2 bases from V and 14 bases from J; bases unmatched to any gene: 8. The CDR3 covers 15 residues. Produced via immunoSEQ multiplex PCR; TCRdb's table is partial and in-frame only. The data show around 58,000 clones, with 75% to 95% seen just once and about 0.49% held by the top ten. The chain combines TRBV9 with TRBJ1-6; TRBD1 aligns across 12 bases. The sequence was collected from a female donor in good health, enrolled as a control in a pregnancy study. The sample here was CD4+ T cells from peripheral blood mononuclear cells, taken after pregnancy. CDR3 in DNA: TGTGCCAGCAGCGTTGGGACAGGGGGCCTATCATCCCTCCACTTT. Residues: CASSVGTGGLSSLHF.